This T cell receptor (beta chain) originates from a study of blood T cells in healthy people across ages. Regarding the study as a whole: Diversity was estimated from one million T cells, and these estimates were considered underestimates. Per-million-T-cell TCR beta diversity fell roughly linearly with age.

The CDR3 contains 15 residues. Trimming removed 5 bases from V and 3 bases from J, with 16 bases in between. From germline, CDR1 is MNHEY and CDR2 SVGAGI. In regard to this clonotype: Antigen specificity is unknown.

A second PCR of roughly 6 to 12 cycles used a sample-barcoded 5' primer and a J-beta primer mix. No fewer than 3 million CDR3-containing paired-end reads came from each sample. MiXCR, run by TCRdb on the 5' RACE reads, gives a single entry per CDR3 protein. The sample carries about a million distinct CDR3 sequences, around two fifths recorded once. Per sample, extraction of total RNA gave at least 6 micrograms in every case. The sequencing input was blood. The receptor's source is a man aged 18 to 30 in good health. The chain combines TRBV6-5 with TRBJ1-1, with D tentatively TRBD1 (5 bases). CDR3 nucleotide sequence: TGTGCCAGCAGTGCTGAGGGTGGGACTTACACTGAAGCTTTCTTT. Translating gives CASSAEGGTYTEAFF.